This T cell receptor (beta chain) was sequenced in a study of blood T cell repertoires in COVID-19. Looking at the study overall: Whether acute or convalescent, the COVID-19 samples came from the United States, Italy and Spain.

In the authors' workflow: Estimates of nucleated cell counts were drawn from the amplification of reference gene primers. Clones were sequenced by immunoSEQ multiplex PCR, and TCRdb holds only the in-frame ones, with some missing. The V and J calls and clone size are taken from that table; D and trimming were inferred from the DNA. The data contain over 300,000 clones, 65% to 90% of them seen just once; the ten biggest clones take up approximately 7.5%. The CDR3 totals 14 residues. Germline CDR1 and CDR2: LNHNV and YYDKDF (reference sequence). With 0 bases removed from V and 3 bases from J, the gap between germline ends came to 8 bases.

The chain uses TRBV15 and TRBJ1-1; D is uncertain. This sequence originates from a human donor in a cohort sampled during active COVID-19. The sample taken for sequencing was peripheral blood. This CDR3 is CATSREQYDTEAFF. The CDR3 nucleotides read TGTGCCACCAGCAGAGAACAGTATGACACTGAAGCTTTCTTT.